The clone carrying this T cell receptor beta chain was seen a few times. This entry is derived from a study of shared clonotypes between healthy human individuals. Splitting of each subset's genomic DNA was done evenly across several immunoSEQ plates. Assay used: immunoSEQ multiplex PCR; TCRdb lists only in-frame clones, some missing. The data hold 190,000 or so clones, with 65% to 80% observed a single time. The J segment lost 5 bases and the V segment lost 7 bases, leaving 25 bases of the junction unmatched. The CDR3 consists of 21 residues. Germline lookup yields CDR1 SQVTM and CDR2 ANQGSEA. This receptor was identified in a man in his thirties or forties in good health. The chain uses TRBV29-1 and TRBJ2-1; 14 positions agree with TRBD2. The material sequenced was memory CD4+ T cells sorted from blood. Specified subset: CD45RA-negative fraction. The CDR3 DNA reads TGCAGCGGTGCTGGGACTAGCGGGAGTATAGGGGACTACCCCGGGCACAATGAGCAGTTCTTC. This codes for CSGAGTSGSIGDYPGHNEQFF.